This TCR beta chain is drawn from a study of OX40 agonist ivuxolimab in advanced cancers. In the study overall: Every patient in dose escalation had hepatocellular carcinoma, melanoma, renal cell or head and neck cancer. Of mixed ages from about 20 to 80 and averaging approximately 60 years, the group was almost 85% male.

Assay: immunoSEQ multiplex PCR; the TCRdb copy retains only in-frame clones and omits some. This sample yields around 76,000 clones, of which 70% to 90% are seen a single time; over 10% belongs to the top ten. This sequence originates from an adult with an advanced solid tumor such as melanoma, head and neck, liver or kidney cancer. Material: CD4+ or CD8+ T cells sorted from blood, obtained in a trial of the OX40 agonist ivuxolimab.

The CDR3 sequence: CASSQGIQGAEQPQHF. The DNA of the CDR3 is TGCGCCAGCAGCCAGGGAATACAGGGGGCTGAGCAGCCCCAGCATTTT. This chain links TRBV4-1 with TRBJ1-5, with TRBD1 identical over 9 bases. The CDR3 is made up of 16 amino acids. Germline CDR1 MGHRA, CDR2 YSYEKL. After removal of 3 bases from V and 7 bases from J, the junction contained 10 bases not matched to a gene.